The 5 T cell receptor beta chains given below trace back to one sample, sequenced in a study of identical twins. MiXCR, applied by TCRdb to the 5' RACE reads, yields one record per CDR3 protein. The sample records around 530,000 distinct CDR3 sequences, approximately 14% being singletons. This sample also belongs to another study, concerning yellow fever vaccine responses in identical twins.

Sequenced: CD4+ T cells sorted from blood. These receptor sequences come from a woman aged 18-30 years in good health.

This chain links TRBV5-5 with TRBJ2-5; 8 bases align to TRBD2. V was clipped by 4 bases and J by 0 bases; unmatched bases: 8. CDR1 and CDR2 from the germline V gene are SGHKS and YYEKEE (reference sequence). The CDR3 spans 16 residues. CDR3 sequence: CASSPQKTSDQETQYF. Here the CDR3 DNA reads TGTGCCAGCAGCCCACAAAAGACTAGCGACCAAGAGACCCAGTACTTC.

This clonotype has more than one count but fewer than ten. This sequence joins TRBV5-6 and TRBJ2-3; D may be TRBD2 (6 bases). The CDR3 runs to 16 residues. V was pared by 1 base and J by 0 bases, with 12 bases between. The germline CDR1 and CDR2 sequences are SGHDT and YYEEEE. The CDR3 nucleotides read TGTGCCAGCAGCTTGTTCGGGAGAGGGAGCACAGATACGCAGTATTTT. It specifies CASSLFGRGSTDTQYF.

CDR3 loop: CASSLESPGYGYTF. The DNA for the CDR3 is TGCGCCAGCAGCTTGGAGTCTCCTGGCTATGGCTACACCTTC. The V gene is TRBV5-1, the J gene TRBJ1-2; D is unclear. Trimming took 0 bases from V and 4 from J, leaving 10 bases between them. Germline V CDR1 and CDR2: SGHRS, YFSETQ. There are 14 residues in the CDR3.

The gene calls are TRBV7-9 and TRBJ2-5; 10 nucleotides match TRBD2. V shed 6 bases, J shed 1 base, and the junction held 5 bases outside the gene matches. Germline loops: CDR1 SEHNR, CDR2 FQNEAQ (reference sequence). This CDR3 has 15 amino acids. The CDR3 protein is CASRVSGGSQETQYF. In DNA form, the CDR3 reads TGTGCCAGCAGGGTTAGCGGGGGGTCCCAAGAGACCCAGTACTTC.

This clonotype was counted only a few times. The chain employs TRBV3-1 and TRBJ2-1, with D perhaps matching TRBD2 (5 bases). Germline V gene lookup returns CDR1 LGHDT and CDR2 YNNKEL (reference sequence). This CDR3 has 14 residues. V was shortened by 5 bases and J by 7 bases, with 15 bases between the two germline ends. The DNA of the CDR3 is TGTGCCAGCAGCGCCAAATCGCGAGGGAATGAGCAGTTCTTC. Translated: CASSAKSRGNEQFF.